The 29 T cell receptor beta chains below all came from one sample that was sequenced in a study of patients and donors after allogeneic stem cell transplantation. One entry per CDR3 protein, called by TCRdb with MiXCR from the RT-PCR reads. Of 900,000 to 1,000,000 distinct CDR3 sequences detected, 18% appear once; the ten largest clones hold around 6%. The sequenced sample consisted of blood, either unsorted or a sorted T cell fraction (not recorded which). The receptor source for this set is a human donor who was either an allogeneic HSCT recipient or a stem cell or donor lymphocyte infusion donor (not recorded which). It is not recorded whose cells these are; they may come from a transplant donor.

The CDR3 is CASSYRLGRQETQYF. Here the CDR3 DNA reads TGTGCCAGCAGTTACCGACTAGGTCGCCAAGAGACCCAGTACTTC. The rearrangement links TRBV6-2 or TRBV6-3 to TRBJ2-5; D may be TRBD2 (6 bases). In germline, CDR1 is MNHEY, CDR2 SVGEGT. The germline V and J ends were trimmed by 2 bases and 1 base, with 11 bases remaining between them. CDR3 length: 15 amino acids.

V is TRBV11-2 and J is TRBJ2-3, with a possible D match to TRBD2 (6 bases). Trimming took 5 bases from V and 2 from J, leaving 23 bases between them. The CDR3 has 18 amino acids. Germline values: CDR1 SGHAT, CDR2 FQNNGV. The CDR3: CASSRQPMGRGYTDTQYF. The CDR3 bases are TGTGCCAGCAGCCGACAACCTATGGGGCGGGGCTACACAGATACGCAGTATTTT.

This clonotype turned up a few times. The chain couples TRBV30 to TRBJ2-7; D is uncertain. The CDR3 is 14 residues long. Trimming took off 0 bases at V and 2 bases at J, with 11 bases between the two ends. The germline V gene encodes CDR1 GTSNPN and CDR2 SVGIG (reference sequence). DNA for the CDR3: TGTGCCTGGAGTGTAACGGGCGGAGCCTACGAGCAGTACTTC. Amino acids: CAWSVTGGAYEQYF. Combining the CDR3 with reference TRBV30 and TRBJ2-7 gives the whole variable domain SQTIHQWPATLVQPVGSPLSLECTVEGTSNPNLYWYRQAAGRGLQLLFYSVGIGQISSEVPQNLSASRPQDRQFILSSKKLLLSDSGFYLCAWSVTGGAYEQYFGPGTRLTVT.

The chain joins TRBV3-1 to TRBJ1-2, with D perhaps matching TRBD1 (5 bases). The CDR3 consists of 14 residues. Trimming took off 0 bases at V and 8 bases at J, with 13 bases between the two ends. Germline V gives CDR1 LGHDT, CDR2 YNNKEL (reference sequence). The CDR3 DNA follows: TGTGCCAGCAGCCAAGATGTGGGGGGTCGGGGCTACACCTTC. Translated, it gives CASSQDVGGRGYTF.

The V and J genes are TRBV5-1 and TRBJ2-5; D perhaps matches TRBD1 (6 bases). CDR3 length: 14 residues. Germline loops: CDR1 SGHRS, CDR2 YFSETQ. Trimming took off 4 bases at V and 5 bases at J, with 15 bases between the two ends. The CDR3 loop reads CASSAQGGVETQYF. In DNA form, the CDR3 reads TGCGCCAGCAGCGCACAGGGTGGCGTGGAGACCCAGTACTTC.

This chain links TRBV4-3 with TRBJ1-4; D gene uncertain. V lost 4 bases and J 2 bases, leaving 14 bases between the germline ends. The CDR3 runs to 16 residues. Germline V gene data show CDR1 as LGHNA and CDR2 as YSLEER. CDR3 region: CASSLSPGRTNEKLFF. The DNA for the CDR3 is TGCGCCAGCAGCCTCTCGCCCGGGCGCACTAATGAAAAACTGTTTTTT.

The chain combines TRBV11-1 with TRBJ2-3, with TRBD2 matching over 8 bases. Germline assignment: CDR1 SGHAT and CDR2 FQDESV (reference sequence). The CDR3 contains 18 residues. With 0 bases clipped from V and 2 bases from J, the junction kept 10 bases outside the gene matches. CDR3 sequence: CASSLALAGGPFTDTQYF. The CDR3 DNA is TGTGCCAGCAGCTTAGCGTTGGCGGGAGGCCCCTTCACAGATACGCAGTATTTT.

The chain links TRBV20-1 to TRBJ2-5; 13 bases are a match to TRBD2. Per germline, CDR1 DFQATT and CDR2 SNEGSKA (reference sequence). J lost 1 base, V lost 2 bases, and 4 bases had no gene match. The CDR3 totals 16 residues. The CDR3 bases are TGCAGTGCTAGACCCGGACTAGCGGGGGTCCAAGAGACCCAGTACTTC. Its translation is CSARPGLAGVQETQYF.

This chain connects TRBV5-1 to TRBJ2-3; possibly TRBD1 for D (6 bases). CDR1 is SGHRS, CDR2 YFSETQ, per germline. This CDR3 is 17 amino acids long. Trimming removed 0 bases at V and 0 bases at J, with 14 bases between. CDR3 DNA: TGCGCCAGCAGCTTGGCCAGGGGCGGCCCGAGCACAGATACGCAGTATTTT. Protein product: CASSLARGGPSTDTQYF.

The CDR3: CASSPDIDYGYTF. Here the CDR3 DNA reads TGTGCCAGCAGCCCCGACATCGACTATGGCTACACCTTC. This chain uses TRBV7-9 with TRBJ1-2; D call uncertain. Trimming cost V 5 bases and J 3 bases, with 10 bases left between them. Looked up from germline, CDR1 is SEHNR and CDR2 is FQNEAQ (reference sequence). CDR3 length: 13 amino acids.

This clonotype was observed a handful of times. V usage is TRBV7-9 and J usage is TRBJ2-3, with 9 bases identical to TRBD2. The CDR3 runs 17 residues. Germline V CDR1 and CDR2: SEHNR, FQNEAQ (reference sequence). Germline trimming cut 4 bases from V and 1 base from J; bases unmatched to any gene: 9. The CDR3 bases are TGTGCCAGCAGCTCTCCTGGACTAGCGCCTCGCACAGATACGCAGTATTTT. Translating gives CASSSPGLAPRTDTQYF.

The chain has TRBV20-1 and TRBJ2-1; D might be TRBD1 or TRBD2, each matching 7 bases. V lost 0 bases and J lost 6, with 15 bases in between. CDR3 size: 15 residues. Germline V gives CDR1 DFQATT, CDR2 SNEGSKA (reference sequence). The CDR3 loop reads CSARERGLAVNEQFF. In DNA, the CDR3 is TGCAGTGCTAGAGAAAGGGGGCTAGCGGTCAATGAGCAGTTCTTC.

The chain couples TRBV19 to TRBJ2-7; D uncertain. V dropped 8 bases and J dropped 5 bases, with 13 bases sitting between them. Per the germline V gene, CDR1 is LNHDA and CDR2 is SQIVND (reference sequence). CDR3 length: 12 residues. DNA of the CDR3: TGTGCCAGTGGGATGGGTAAGGACGAGCAGTACTTC. Its protein is CASGMGKDEQYF.

V and J are TRBV5-1 and TRBJ1-1; 10 bases map to TRBD1. The CDR3 runs 18 residues. The V gene end was trimmed by 0 bases and the J gene end by 0 bases; junction bases not matched to a gene: 8. Germline CDR1 SGHRS, CDR2 YFSETQ. For the CDR3, the DNA is TGCGCCAGCAGCTTGGCTGTCGGGACAGGGGCCTTGAACACTGAAGCTTTCTTT. Protein product: CASSLAVGTGALNTEAFF.

The chain links TRBV29-1 to TRBJ2-7; 9 nucleotides line up with TRBD1. V lost 3 bases to trimming and J lost 1 base; unmatched junction nucleotides: 4. Germline-derived CDR1 and CDR2 are SQVTM and ANQGSEA. This CDR3 has 14 amino acids. The CDR3 sequence is CSVDGGTGSYEQYF. The DNA of the CDR3 is TGCAGCGTTGATGGCGGGACAGGGTCCTACGAGCAGTACTTC.

A few counts support this clonotype. CDR3 protein: CASSYRWPGSSGNTIYF. For the CDR3, the DNA is TGTGCCAGCAGTTATAGGTGGCCAGGAAGCTCTGGAAACACCATATATTTT. The rearrangement links TRBV6-5 to TRBJ1-3; D gene unclear. This CDR3 region has 17 residues. Germline CDR1 reads MNHEY; CDR2 reads SVGAGI. Trimming took 3 bases from V and 0 from J, leaving 15 bases between them.

This clonotype has a count of ten or more. V is TRBV12-3 or TRBV12-4 and J is TRBJ2-7, with a possible D match to TRBD2 (6 bases). The CDR3 is 14 amino acids. V dropped 4 bases and J dropped 2 bases, with 12 bases sitting between them. The CDR3 loop reads CASSSAGSTYEQYF. For the CDR3, the DNA is TGTGCCAGCAGTTCCGCGGGGTCTACCTACGAGCAGTACTTC.

This clonotype appeared a few times. The chain couples TRBV10-3 to TRBJ2-3; 9 nucleotides match TRBD1. This CDR3 is built from 16 residues. The germline V gene has CDR1 ENHRY and CDR2 SYGVKD. J gave up 6 bases and V 3 bases, and 10 bases lay outside the gene matches. The chain's CDR3 is CAISDPGTGSADTQYF. In DNA, the CDR3 is TGTGCCATCAGTGACCCCGGGACAGGGTCGGCGGATACGCAGTATTTT.

Only a few counts were recorded for this clonotype. V is TRBV9 and J is TRBJ1-6; possibly TRBD1 for D (5 bases). The CDR3 contains 14 residues. Germline V gene lookup returns CDR1 SGDLS and CDR2 YYNGEE. V dropped 2 bases and J dropped 8 bases, with 11 bases sitting between them. The CDR3 here is CASSVAGPYSPLHF. For the CDR3, the DNA is TGTGCCAGCAGCGTTGCGGGACCGTATTCACCCCTCCACTTT. Full variable domain (remainder filled in from reference TRBV9 and TRBJ1-6): DSGVTQTPKHLITATGQRVTLRCSPRSGDLSVYWYQQSLDQGLQFLIQYYNGEERAKGNILERFSAQQFPDLHSELNLSSLELGDSALYFCASSVAGPYSPLHFGNGTRLTVT.

This clonotype was detected many times. The chain carries TRBV20-1 and TRBJ1-5; 10 bases match TRBD1. This CDR3 is 14 amino acids long. Trimming cost V 6 bases and J 7 bases; bases outside gene matches: 9. Germline CDR1 DFQATT, CDR2 SNEGSKA (reference sequence). CDR3 sequence reads: CSARGQGPRQPQHF. In DNA, the CDR3 is TGCAGTGCACGGGGACAGGGGCCGAGGCAGCCCCAGCATTTT.

Only a few counts were recorded for this clonotype. The rearrangement links TRBV5-1 to TRBJ2-7; no definite D call. Germline values: CDR1 SGHRS, CDR2 YFSETQ. The CDR3 is made up of 11 amino acids. Trimming shortened V by 4 bases and J by 3 bases, and 5 bases separated the two germline ends. The CDR3 reads CASSGYYEQYF. Here the CDR3 DNA reads TGCGCCAGCAGCGGTTACTACGAGCAGTACTTC.

This clonotype has just a few counts. This chain uses TRBV12-3 or TRBV12-4 with TRBJ1-6; D gene ambiguous. V lost 6 bases to trimming and J lost 7 bases, with 22 bases between them. This CDR3 has 17 amino acids. The CDR3 bases are TGTGCCAGCAGCTATTTAAGGGCCTCCTTAGGGAATTCACCCCTCCACTTT. Translating it yields CASSYLRASLGNSPLHF.

The V and J genes are TRBV5-4 and TRBJ2-3, with no clear D. This CDR3 comprises 14 residues. Between the trimmed V and J ends, which lost 3 bases and 4 bases, there was a span of 12 bases. In germline, CDR1 is SGHNT, CDR2 YYREEE (reference sequence). CDR3 protein: CASSSAIASDTQYF. For the CDR3, the DNA is TGTGCCAGCAGCTCGGCTATAGCTTCAGATACGCAGTATTTT.

This clonotype was recorded at least ten times. This sequence joins TRBV15 and TRBJ2-2; D gene ambiguous. This CDR3 region has 16 residues. V gave up 2 bases and J gave up 0 bases, with 10 bases separating them. Germline loops: CDR1 LNHNV, CDR2 YYDKDF (reference sequence). The DNA of the CDR3 is TGTGCCACCAGCAGAACGAGAGGCGCGAACACCGGGGAGCTGTTTTTT. Its protein is CATSRTRGANTGELFF.

This clonotype has a count of ten or more. This sequence joins TRBV7-9 and TRBJ2-1; D not resolved. The CDR3 is 13 residues long. CDR1 and CDR2 (germline): SEHNR, FQNEAQ (reference sequence). CDR3 residues: CASSSRSYNEQFF. CDR3 in DNA: TGTGCTAGCTCAAGTCGCTCCTACAATGAGCAGTTCTTC.

This clonotype was observed a handful of times. The chain joins TRBV7-2 to TRBJ2-7; D perhaps matches TRBD1 (5 bases). The CDR3 has 13 amino acids. Germline CDR1 SGHTA, CDR2 FQGNSA. Trimming removed 5 bases at V and 3 bases at J, with 11 bases between. The CDR3 DNA is TGTGCCAGCAGCCCTCACAGGTTCTACGAGCAGTACTTC. This sequence encodes CASSPHRFYEQYF.

This clonotype has only a few counts. CDR3 sequence: CASSWGLGNSYEQYF. CDR3 DNA sequence: TGTGCCAGTAGTTGGGGACTAGGAAACTCCTACGAGCAGTACTTC. The chain combines TRBV19 with TRBJ2-7; 8 positions agree with TRBD2. V lost 5 bases to trimming and J lost 0 bases; unmatched junction nucleotides: 6. The CDR3 contains 15 residues. Germline CDR1 reads LNHDA; CDR2 reads SQIVND (reference sequence).

This chain connects TRBV6-5 to TRBJ2-1; a possible D gene is TRBD2 (5 bases). Deletions cut 4 bases from V and 8 bases from J, with 12 bases between. CDR3 length: 13 residues. The germline gives CDR1 MNHEY, CDR2 SVGAGI. CDR3 nucleotide sequence: TGTGCCAGCAGTTCCGGACTGGGGTATGAGCAGTTCTTC. Residues: CASSSGLGYEQFF.

This chain links TRBV4-2 with TRBJ2-3; D possibly matches TRBD1 or TRBD2 (5 bases each). Per the germline V gene, CDR1 is LGHNA and CDR2 is YNFKEQ. CDR3 length: 16 residues. Trimming shortened V by 3 bases and J by 1 base, and 14 bases separated the two germline ends. CDR3: CASSQKPGPGTDTQYF. In DNA, the CDR3 is TGTGCCAGCAGCCAGAAACCGGGACCGGGCACAGATACGCAGTATTTT.